The T cell receptor beta chain under discussion was sequenced for a study of T-cell memory formation after mild COVID-19 listed by TCRdb under 2021. For the study in its entirety: TCR sequence clusters from the two donors were largely donor specific. Longitudinal TCRalpha and TCRbeta repertoire sequencing tracked T-cell clones expanding and contracting after mild COVID-19 in two donors. The cohort comprised two young, previously healthy adult volunteers, one female and one male. General findings and caveats noted by the study authors: From day 15 to 85, contracting clones showed balanced CD4/CD8 phenotypes, whereas a second wave of clones that expanded from day 15 to 37 leaned towards CD4+. SARS-CoV-2 specificity was not confirmed for the second-wave clones peaking on day 37. Contracting CD4+ clones were located mainly in the CM and EM memory subsets, whereas CD8+ clones were found to be enriched in EMRA. Some responding clones were detected in pre-infection memory, which suggested that pre-existing cross-reactive memory T cells had joined the SARS-CoV-2 response. Only two mild cases were covered by the study, and larger cohorts that include severe cases with pre-infection samples were considered necessary.

The junction shows trimming of 6 bases on V and 8 bases on J, and the gene matches do not reach 6 bases of it. From the germline V gene, CDR1 is SNHLY and CDR2 is FYNNEI. Inclusive of the bounding cysteine and phenylalanine, the CDR3 is 14 residues long. Just the 42-base CDR3 DNA is kept, in frame starting at base 1. Ficoll-Paque density gradient centrifugation was the method used to isolate PBMCs. Data came from an Illumina NovaSeq 6000. TCRalpha and TCRbeta cDNA libraries were built by 5'RACE with constant-segment primers, adding sample barcodes and unique molecular identifiers. Trizol reagent was used to extract RNA from every sample. Libraries were amplified in two PCR steps, with a second sample barcode and Illumina TruSeq adapters added in the second step. The libraries were sequenced on an Illumina NovaSeq using 2 x 150 bp paired-end reads. Per the original workflow: Reads were demultiplexed and collapsed into UMI-guided consensus sequences with migec v1.2.7. Using mixcr v2.1.11, UMI consensuses were aligned to TRA and TRB V and J templates and then assembled into clonotypes. Expanded or contracted clonotypes were those called significant by both edgeR and NoisET, with noise models trained on biological replicates. For edgeR calls, a false discovery rate-adjusted p below 0.01 and a log2 fold-change threshold of 1 were applied. As an exploratory analysis of dynamics, PCA with hierarchical clustering was applied to max-normalized trajectories of the 1000 most abundant clonotypes. Separately sequenced CD4+ and CD8+ repertoires were used to assign a CD4 or CD8 phenotype to each responding clone. Using fastp at Q25 and MiXCR, TCRdb reprocessed the public reads and kept productive beta chains. Each CDR3 protein gets just one entry, which takes the most common genes and DNA from the rows behind it. The V and J calls were determined by TCRdb, not by the authors. The sample includes under 600,000 distinct CDR3 sequences, with about a fifth observed a single time. Roughly 9.1% of the sample is held by the ten biggest clonotypes.

This clonotype turned up a few times. There is no known antigen for this receptor. Base qualities are not provided; no much larger clone lies one nucleotide away. The origin of this receptor is an adult woman who had mild COVID-19 (a few samples of this study predate the infection). The sample titles of this study are shuffled in the database, so cell type and time point are left out; the donor was told from shared clones. Recombination connected TRBV2 to TRBJ2-1; 11 bases in between match TRBD2. Sequenced: PBMCs or a T cell subset sorted from them (not recorded which). Read as DNA, the sequence is TGTGCCAGCAGAGTAGCGGGAGGGTTACATGAGCAGTTCTTC. It encodes CASRVAGGLHEQFF.